This TCR beta chain was captured by sequencing in a study of CD4+ T cells in melanoma. The study, taken as a whole, reports: In melanoma, neoantigen-specific CD4+ T cells reportedly differed in differentiation state.

Between the trimmed V and J ends, which lost 6 bases and 8 bases, there was a span of 16 bases. The germline CDR1 and CDR2 sequences are SNHLY and FYNNEI. This CDR3 is 14 amino acids long. As for this clone: Its matching antigen is unknown.

Data came from immunoSEQ multiplex PCR; TCRdb stores just in-frame clones and leaves some out. The table has 4,500 to 5,000 clones, about 63% seen once. The source material was cells from a culture (not recorded whether cultured in vitro). The chain links TRBV2 to TRBJ1-4, with a weak D call TRBD1 (5 bases). The clonotype originates from a human donor with melanoma. The CDR3 bases are TGTGCCAGCAGCAGACAGCTAACTGGAGAAAAACTGTTTTTT. Translated: CASSRQLTGEKLFF.